The text below deals with one T cell receptor beta chain. This entry belongs to a study of metastatic and nonmetastatic thyroid tumors. From the PCR reads, TCRdb re-called clones with MiXCR. The sample has several thousand clones, 25% to 35% seen once; the top ten hold about 25%. With 7 bases clipped from V and 5 bases from J, the junction kept 6 bases outside the gene matches. Germline values: CDR1 LNHDA, CDR2 SQIVND (reference sequence). CDR3 length: 14 residues. Thyroid surgery was performed in patients who had received no treatment beforehand. Sequences were obtained from adjacent normal tissue. This TCR was recovered from a female donor with papillary thyroid cancer or a benign thyroid nodule (not recorded which). Some clones in this sample may be carry-over from other donors' samples. This sequence joins TRBV19 and TRBJ2-7; 12 bases agree with TRBD2. In nucleotides, the CDR3 is TGTGCCAGTACCCCGACTAGCGGGAGAAACGAGCAGTACTTC. It specifies CASTPTSGRNEQYF. Drawing the rest from reference TRBV19 and TRBJ2-7, the complete variable domain is DGGITQSPKYLFRKEGQNVTLSCEQNLNHDAMYWYRQDPGQGLRLIYYSQIVNDFQKGDIAEGYSVSREKKESFPLTVTSAQKNPTAFYLCASTPTSGRNEQYFGPGTRLTVT.